One sample yielded the 14 T cell receptor beta chains listed below, sequenced in a study of cytomegalovirus exposure and HLA in healthy donors. The PCR contained 60 Vbeta and 13 Jbeta primers. Libraries were prepared by immunoSEQ multiplex PCR; TCRdb keeps only in-frame clonotypes and omits some of them. This sample yields 100,000 to 150,000 clones, of which around 85% are seen a single time; about 1.5% belongs to the top ten. The sequenced material came from PBMCs. These TCRs come from a boy between 5 and 17 years old in good health and CMV-seronegative.

The J gene is TRBJ2-7, the V gene TRBV6-1; 10 bases match TRBD1. This CDR3 is built from 14 residues. V shed 6 bases and J 2 bases; nucleotides not matched to a gene: 4. Germline values: CDR1 MNHNS, CDR2 SASEGT. In DNA, the CDR3 is TGTGCCAGCAGAACCGGGACAGGGGCCTACGAGCAGTACTTC. Its translation is CASRTGTGAYEQYF.

This clone was seen just once. V gene TRBV7-8 combines with J gene TRBJ2-6, with 7 bases aligning to TRBD2. The germline gives CDR1 SGHVS, CDR2 FQNEAQ. The CDR3 has 21 amino acids. Unmatched junction bases numbered 14, after V lost 0 bases and J lost 0 bases. CDR3 sequence: CASSLAGLHRDYNSGANVLTF. CDR3 bases: TGTGCCAGCAGCTTAGCGGGATTACACCGGGACTATAACTCTGGGGCCAACGTCCTGACTTTC.

The gene calls are TRBV5-6 and TRBJ1-2; D not resolved. CDR1 is SGHDT, CDR2 YYEEEE, per germline. V was trimmed by 4 bases and J by 4 bases, leaving 14 bases between them. This CDR3 spans 14 amino acids. CDR3 DNA: TGTGCCAGCAGCCCCGCGGGAAAAGCCTATGGCTACACCTTC. Its translation: CASSPAGKAYGYTF.

The chain is built from TRBV5-6 and TRBJ1-2, with 10 bases identical to TRBD1. There are 14 residues in the CDR3. Looked up from germline, CDR1 is SGHDT and CDR2 is YYEEEE. Trimming took 7 bases from V and 4 from J; bases not matched to a gene: 7. This CDR3 reads CASGRTGGFYGYTF. The CDR3, as DNA: TGTGCCAGCGGTCGGACAGGGGGATTCTATGGCTACACCTTC.

The chain is built from TRBV27 and TRBJ2-3, with no clear D. Trimming took 3 bases from V and 3 from J, leaving 13 bases between them. The CDR3 has 15 amino acids. The V gene's germline CDR1 is MNHEY and CDR2 SMNVEV (reference sequence). The CDR3 sequence is CASSFTDFGTDTQYF. In nucleotides, the CDR3 is TGTGCCAGCAGTTTTACAGATTTTGGGACAGATACGCAGTATTTT.

The rearrangement uses TRBV7-2 and TRBJ2-7; D gene uncertain. This CDR3 spans 12 amino acids. Germline assignment: CDR1 SGHTA and CDR2 FQGNSA. V was pared by 5 bases and J by 2 bases, with 7 bases between. CDR3 DNA sequence: TGTGCCAGCAGCCTTCAGGCCTACGAGCAGTACTTC. Its translation: CASSLQAYEQYF. Looking up the rest from reference TRBV7-2 and TRBJ2-7 gives the full variable domain: GAGVSQSPSNKVTEKGKDVELRCDPISGHTALYWYRQSLGQGLEFLIYFQGNSAPDKSGLPSDRFSAERTGGSVSTLTIQRTQQEDSAVYLCASSLQAYEQYFGPGTRLTVT.

This clone occurred a few times. J is TRBJ2-7 and V is TRBV4-2; 7 nucleotides agree with TRBD2. Trimming took 1 base from V and 0 from J; bases not matched to a gene: 12. This CDR3 has 18 amino acids. Germline CDR1 LGHNA, CDR2 YNFKEQ. The CDR3 DNA follows: TGTGCCAGCAGCCAAGGCCTCGGGACTACCTCCCTCTCCTACGAGCAGTACTTC. Translated: CASSQGLGTTSLSYEQYF.

Details on this clone: An end of the junction does not agree with germline; a read error may underlie this. V is TRBV5-4 and J is TRBJ1-1; a weak D match, TRBD1 (5 bases). The CDR3 is made up of 15 amino acids. Germline V gene sequence: CDR1 SGHNT, CDR2 YYREEE (reference sequence). As DNA, the CDR3 is TGTGCCAGCAGCTCGGGACTGATTATGAACCCTGAAGCTTTCTTT. This gives the protein CASSSGLIMNPEAFF.

V usage is TRBV7-8 and J usage is TRBJ1-5; 7 bases align to TRBD1. The CDR3 is made up of 16 amino acids. Germline CDR1 reads SGHVS; CDR2 reads FQNEAQ. Trimming cost V 5 bases and J 4 bases; bases outside gene matches: 11. CDR3 sequence reads: CASSQGEFLVNQPQHF. CDR3 sequence (DNA): TGTGCCAGCAGCCAGGGGGAATTTTTGGTTAATCAGCCCCAGCATTTT.

The sample holds one count of this clone. The J gene is TRBJ2-3, the V gene TRBV9; D is unclear. Trimming cost V 7 bases and J 4 bases, with 7 bases left between them. CDR3 length: 11 amino acids. Germline CDR1 is SGDLS and CDR2 is YYNGEE. The CDR3 DNA follows: TGTGCCAGCGAGAGATCAGATACGCAGTATTTT. As protein: CASERSDTQYF.

Notes on this clone: This CDR3 is also generated by other DNA sequences in the sample. V is TRBV6-5 and J is TRBJ2-5, with 8 bases matching TRBD2. The germline gives CDR1 MNHEY, CDR2 SVGAGI. V lost 5 bases and J lost 2; bases outside the gene matches: 4. This CDR3 has 14 residues. DNA of the CDR3: TGTGCCAGCAGTGAGCCGGGGGGGCAAGAGACCCAGTACTTC. Amino acid sequence: CASSEPGGQETQYF.

The chain recombines TRBV5-1 with TRBJ2-1, with 10 bases fitting TRBD2. Germline CDR1 reads SGHRS; CDR2 reads YFSETQ. Trimming cost V 3 bases and J 5 bases; bases outside gene matches: 8. The CDR3 is 16 residues long. The CDR3 DNA follows: TGCGCCAGCAGCTCTGAACTAGCGGGGAGGGACAATGAGCAGTTCTTC. It yields the protein CASSSELAGRDNEQFF.

This chain links TRBV19 with TRBJ2-2; TRBD1 might be the D (6 bases). V dropped 6 bases and J dropped 1 base, with 12 bases sitting between them. Germline V gene lookup returns CDR1 LNHDA and CDR2 SQIVND (reference sequence). The CDR3 is 15 amino acids. DNA for the CDR3: TGTGCCAGTAGCCTCGGGACACTGAACACCGGGGAGCTGTTTTTT. This codes for CASSLGTLNTGELFF.

The rearrangement joins TRBV19 to TRBJ1-5; D gene unclear. The V gene's germline CDR1 is LNHDA and CDR2 SQIVND (reference sequence). The V end was cut by 7 bases, the J end by 3 bases, with 16 bases between. The CDR3 sequence is 15 residues long. The CDR3, as DNA: TGTGCCAGTACCATGAGCGTCACCTTCAATCAGCCCCAGCATTTT. This translates into CASTMSVTFNQPQHF.